A selection of T cell receptor beta chains follows, all from one sample in a study of blood T cell repertoires in COVID-19. Repertoires were generated with immunoSEQ multiplex PCR, while TCRdb's copy carries only in-frame clones and drops some. This sample has nearly 70,000 clones; more than 70% occur once, and the top ten carry about 6.4%. The sample was peripheral blood. Receptor source: a woman aged 70 to 79 with acute or convalescent COVID-19. Each CDR3 is given with its conserved first and last residue. Each record gives: V gene, D gene, J gene, clone size, CDR3 DNA, CDR3 protein. The D gene is left open where the match is weak. The size field is filled for only some rows; it gives once, few, many or a size class.

>TRBV4-1|TRBD2|TRBJ2-5|-
TGCGCCAGCAGCCAAGGACTAGCGGGGGAAGAGACCCAGTACTTC
CASSQGLAGEETQYF
>TRBV28|TRBD1|TRBJ1-3|once
TGTGCCAGTTTTGCTAACAGGGGAGTTAACGGAAACACCATATATTTT
CASFANRGVNGNTIYF
>TRBV18|-|TRBJ2-5|once
TGTGCCAGCTCACCACCGAATACCGGAGAGACCCAGTACTTC
CASSPPNTGETQYF
>TRBV19|-|TRBJ2-2|-
TGTGCCAGTAGTATAGGCGGTATTCGGACCGGGGAGCTGTTTTTT
CASSIGGIRTGELFF
>TRBV27|-|TRBJ2-7|-
TGTGCCAGCAGTTCTCAGGGGTCCTACGAGCAGTACTTC
CASSSQGSYEQYF
>TRBV10-3|TRBD1|TRBJ1-2|-
TGTGCCATCAGTGAGCGTACCCCGACCAGGGGGGAGGATGGCTACACCTTC
CAISERTPTRGEDGYTF
>TRBV24-1|-|TRBJ2-2|once
TGTGCCACCAGTGATTTGGGCAGGGAGAACACCGGGGAGCTGTTTTTT
CATSDLGRENTGELFF
>TRBV28|-|TRBJ2-2|-
TGTGCCAGCAGCGGGGGACAGCTAGCGGGTAACGGGGAGCTGTTTTTT
CASSGGQLAGNGELFF
>TRBV9|-|TRBJ1-1|-
TGTGCCAGCAGCGTAATGGGGGGGATTAAGGACACTGAAGCTTTCTTT
CASSVMGGIKDTEAFF
>TRBV7-9|TRBD1|TRBJ1-2|-
TGTGCCAGCAGCTTAACAGGGGAGACTAACTATGGCTACACCTTC
CASSLTGETNYGYTF
>TRBV6-4|-|TRBJ1-2|-
TGTGCCAGCAGTGACAGCGTTGCGGGCTACACCTTC
CASSDSVAGYTF
>TRBV2|TRBD2|TRBJ2-5|-
TGTGCCAGCAGCGAGAAGACGGGAGGAGAGACCCAGTACTTC
CASSEKTGGETQYF
>TRBV28|-|TRBJ1-2|-
TGTGCCAGCAGCCCCCGAGGGCAGGCCTATGGCTACACCTTC
CASSPRGQAYGYTF
>TRBV9|-|TRBJ1-3|-
TGTGCCAGCAGCGACTCGAGCTCTGGAAACACCATATATTTT
CASSDSSSGNTIYF
>TRBV12-3/TRBV12-4|-|TRBJ1-2|once
TGTGCCAGCAGTTCACCGACAGGTCCTCGCTTC
CASSSPTGPRF
>TRBV3-1/TRBV3-2|-|TRBJ1-3|-
TGTGCCAGCAGCCCGCCTGGACTGCAGACCTCTGGAAACACCATATATTTT
CASSPPGLQTSGNTIYF
>TRBV18|-|TRBJ2-7|-
TGTGCCAGCTCATTACTGACTGTGCCCTACGAGCAGTACTTC
CASSLLTVPYEQYF
>TRBV10-2|-|TRBJ1-1|-
TGCGCCAGCAGTGATGAGGCGAACACTGAAGCTTTCTTT
CASSDEANTEAFF
>TRBV28|-|TRBJ2-3|-
TGTGCCGACCCACAGGGCTCAGATACGCAGTATTTT
CADPQGSDTQYF
>TRBV7-2|-|TRBJ1-2|-
TGTGCCAGCAGCTTACTGAAGGAGGCCGGCTACACCTTC
CASSLLKEAGYTF
>TRBV28|TRBD2|TRBJ2-2|-
TGTGCCAGCAGTTTAACCTCTAGCGGGGGGTCGGCCGGGGAGCTGTTTTTT
CASSLTSSGGSAGELFF
>TRBV27|TRBD2|TRBJ2-5|-
TGTGCCAGCAGTTTGACTAGCGGAGCTCAAGAGACCCAGTACTTC
CASSLTSGAQETQYF
>TRBV7-2|-|TRBJ1-1|-
TGTGCCAGCAGCTACCCAGGGGCGCTGGGTGAAGCTTTCTTT
CASSYPGALGEAFF
>TRBV11-1|-|TRBJ1-2|-
TGTGCCAGCAGCCCCCGGACAGCTAACTATGGCTACACCTTC
CASSPRTANYGYTF
>TRBV2|TRBD1|TRBJ1-1|-
TGTGCCAGCAGGACAGGGGCGATGAACACTGAAGCTTTCTTT
CASRTGAMNTEAFF
>TRBV7-9|TRBD2|TRBJ2-7|-
TGTGCCAGCAGCCCCGGGCTAGCGGGCCTCTACGAGCAGTACTTC
CASSPGLAGLYEQYF
>TRBV6-5|TRBD2|TRBJ2-1|-
TGTGCAGAGCGGGGGGACGGCTCCTACAATGAGCAGTTCTTC
CAERGDGSYNEQFF
>TRBV19|-|TRBJ2-1|once
TGTGCCAGTAGCGATGACCGCTGGGAGAACTTCTTC
CASSDDRWENFF
>TRBV6-2/TRBV6-3|-|TRBJ1-5|-
TGTGCCAGCAGTTACTCGGGGCAGCCAGCAAAGGCCCAGCATTTT
CASSYSGQPAKAQHF
>TRBV7-8|TRBD1|TRBJ1-4|-
TGTGCCAGCAGCGGCCGGACAGGGCGCGATGAAAAACTGTTTTTT
CASSGRTGRDEKLFF
>TRBV19|-|TRBJ2-2|-
TGTGCCAGTGGGGGCCTTCCGAACACCGGGGAGCTGTTTTTT
CASGGLPNTGELFF
>TRBV10-1|-|TRBJ1-1|-
TGCGCCAGCAGTGGGACAGAAGGAGCTTTCTTT
CASSGTEGAFF
>TRBV23-1|TRBD1|TRBJ2-3|-
TGCGCCAGCTCTCGGGTGACAGGGGCCACAGATACGCAGTATTTT
CASSRVTGATDTQYF
>TRBV9|TRBD1|TRBJ1-1|-
TGTGCCAGTACCAGGGGGCTTCGGGACACTGAAGCTTTCTTT
CASTRGLRDTEAFF
>TRBV11-2|-|TRBJ1-4|-
TGTGCCAGCAGCTTAGAGTTAGCTGAAAAACTGTTTTTT
CASSLELAEKLFF
>TRBV28|TRBD1|TRBJ1-2|-
TGTGCCACCCTTGGGACAGGGCCTTTCTATGGCTACACCTTC
CATLGTGPFYGYTF
>TRBV3-1/TRBV3-2|-|TRBJ1-6|once
TGTGCCAGCAGCCAAGATAGGGGGTATTCCTATAATTCACCCCTCCACTTT
CASSQDRGYSYNSPLHF
>TRBV10-3|-|TRBJ2-7|-
TGTGCCATCAGTGAGGCAAAGGGGATCGGGCAGTACTTC
CAISEAKGIGQYF
>TRBV7-8|-|TRBJ1-3|-
TGTGCCAGCAGCTACCGGCGTGACACGACTGGAAACACCATATATTTT
CASSYRRDTTGNTIYF
>TRBV28|-|TRBJ1-1|-
TGTGCCAGCAGGGGTGATCTAGGGGTGGCTGAAGCTTTCTTT
CASRGDLGVAEAFF
>TRBV5-4|-|TRBJ1-1|-
TGTGCCAGCAGCTTGGGGGTCCGGGAGGGAGCTTTCTTT
CASSLGVREGAFF
>TRBV19|TRBD1|TRBJ1-1|-
TGTGCCAGTGGTCCACAGGGGGATCTGAGCACTGAAGCTTTCTTT
CASGPQGDLSTEAFF
>TRBV28|-|TRBJ1-6|-
TGTGCCAGCAGTCCCCTACAGGGAAGAGAGCCAAATTCACCCCTCCACTTT
CASSPLQGREPNSPLHF
>TRBV4-1|-|TRBJ2-3|-
TGCGCCAGCAGCCCCGCCAGAGGGACAGATACGCAGTATTTT
CASSPARGTDTQYF
>TRBV28|-|TRBJ1-1|-
TGTGCTGCGCGCATGAACACTGAAGCTTTCTTT
CAARMNTEAFF